This TCR beta chain comes out of a study of blood T cell repertoires in COVID-19. Overall study: Some COVID-19 samples were acute and others convalescent; all came from the United States, Italy and Spain. The cDNA or gDNA used as material had been derived from T cells, B-cell-depleted T cells, or PBMCs.

V was cut by 3 bases and J by 8 bases, with 23 bases left in between. CDR1 and CDR2 from the germline V gene are SGHNT and YENEEA. There are 18 residues in the CDR3. In the original analysis: Nucleated cell number was recorded as an estimate derived from reference gene primer amplification. Assay: immunoSEQ multiplex PCR; the TCRdb copy retains only in-frame clones and omits some. The D gene and trimming were derived from the DNA, and the V and J assignments and clone size from that table. The table has approximately 98,000 clones, under 85% seen once. The sequence was obtained from a woman aged 70-85 years with acute or convalescent COVID-19. Sequencing was done on a sample of peripheral blood. The rearrangement links TRBV11-3 to TRBJ1-6; maybe TRBD1 (6 bases). The CDR3 loop reads CASSLVLGAQQMDSPLHF. DNA for the CDR3: TGTGCCAGCAGCTTGGTTCTGGGGGCCCAGCAGATGGATTCACCCCTCCACTTT.